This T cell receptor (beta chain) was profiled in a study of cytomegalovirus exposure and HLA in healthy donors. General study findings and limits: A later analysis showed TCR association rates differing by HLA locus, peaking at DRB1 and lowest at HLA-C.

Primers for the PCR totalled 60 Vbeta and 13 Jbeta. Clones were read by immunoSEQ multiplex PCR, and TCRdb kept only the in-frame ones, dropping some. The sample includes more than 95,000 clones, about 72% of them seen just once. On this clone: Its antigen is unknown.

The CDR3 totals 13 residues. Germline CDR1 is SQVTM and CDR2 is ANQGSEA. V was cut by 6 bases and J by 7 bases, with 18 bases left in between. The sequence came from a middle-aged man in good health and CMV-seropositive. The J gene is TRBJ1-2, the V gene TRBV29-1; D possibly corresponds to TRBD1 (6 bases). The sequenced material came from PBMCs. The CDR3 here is CSVKTGPQRGYTF. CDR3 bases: TGCAGCGTCAAGACAGGACCGCAACGTGGCTACACCTTC. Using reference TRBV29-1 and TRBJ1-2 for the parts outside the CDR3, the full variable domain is SAVISQKPSRDICQRGTSLTIQCQVDSQVTMMFWYRQQPGQSLTLIATANQGSEATYESGFVIDKFPISRPNLTFSTLTVSNMSPEDSSIYLCSVKTGPQRGYTFGSGTRLTVV.